This T cell receptor beta chain is drawn from a study of blood T cell repertoires in COVID-19. Study background: Some COVID-19 samples were acute and others convalescent; all came from the United States, Italy and Spain.

J was trimmed by 4 bases and V by 6 bases; bases with no gene match: 10. The CDR3 runs 15 residues. The germline gives CDR1 MDHEN, CDR2 SYDVKM. This clone has more than one count but fewer than ten. Data came from immunoSEQ multiplex PCR; TCRdb stores just in-frame clones and leaves some out. The sample includes 130,000 to 150,000 clones, about 82% of them seen just once. The TCR was taken from a woman in her thirties or forties with active or convalescent COVID-19. The chain employs TRBV28 and TRBJ1-2, with 8 bases fitting TRBD1. The specimen sequenced was peripheral blood. The CDR3 spells CASSQSGGQIYGYTF. CDR3 nucleotides: TGTGCCAGCAGCCAGTCAGGGGGCCAAATCTATGGCTACACCTTC.